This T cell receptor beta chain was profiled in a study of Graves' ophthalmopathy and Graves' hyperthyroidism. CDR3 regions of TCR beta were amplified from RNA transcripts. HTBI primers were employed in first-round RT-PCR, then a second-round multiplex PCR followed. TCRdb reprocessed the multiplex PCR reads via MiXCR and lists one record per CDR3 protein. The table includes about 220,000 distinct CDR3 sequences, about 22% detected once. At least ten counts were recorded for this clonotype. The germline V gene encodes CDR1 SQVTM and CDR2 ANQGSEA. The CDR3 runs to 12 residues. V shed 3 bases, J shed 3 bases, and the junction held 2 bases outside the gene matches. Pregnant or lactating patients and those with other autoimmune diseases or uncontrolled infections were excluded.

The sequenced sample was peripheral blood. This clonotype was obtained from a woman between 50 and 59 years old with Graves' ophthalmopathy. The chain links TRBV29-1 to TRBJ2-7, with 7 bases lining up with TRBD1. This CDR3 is CSVEGDSYEQYF. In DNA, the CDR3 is TGCAGCGTTGAGGGGGACAGCTACGAGCAGTACTTC.